Below are 2 T cell receptor beta chains sequenced from a single sample in a study of T cells after posttransplantation cyclophosphamide. Cyclophosphamide on days +3 and +4 followed busulfan-fludarabine conditioning and a marrow graft. Method: immunoSEQ multiplex PCR; TCRdb's copy keeps in-frame clones and lacks some. The sample includes tens of thousands of clones, less than 90% of them seen just once. The sequencing used PBMCs, collected after allogeneic stem cell transplant with posttransplant cyclophosphamide. Receptors were obtained from a female patient younger than 45 who received an allogeneic stem cell transplant from an unrelated donor, was CMV-positive, and had no GVHD. Some T cells may possibly be graft donor cells.

The V call is TRBV28, the J call TRBJ2-3; a possible D gene is TRBD1 (6 bases). Per germline, CDR1 MDHEN and CDR2 SYDVKM. The CDR3 is 16 amino acids. V was pared by 4 bases and J by 0 bases, with 14 bases between. The CDR3 sequence: CASSSDRELSTDTQYF. CDR3 bases: TGTGCCAGCAGTTCGGACAGAGAGCTTAGCACAGATACGCAGTATTTT.

The CDR3 loop reads CASSESGGAANEQFF. DNA of the CDR3: TGTGCCAGCAGCGAGAGCGGGGGGGCCGCCAATGAGCAGTTCTTC. The chain employs TRBV9 and TRBJ2-1, with TRBD2 matching over 10 bases. The CDR3 runs to 15 residues. After removal of 3 bases from V and 6 bases from J, the junction contained 6 bases not matched to a gene. Germline V gives CDR1 SGDLS, CDR2 YYNGEE.